This T cell receptor beta chain was recovered during a study of tumor-infiltrating lymphocytes in primary liver carcinoma (dated 2017 in TCRdb). With respect to the entire study: The five patients, three men and two women aged 30 to 69 years, had hepatocellular carcinoma (four) or combined HCC and intrahepatic cholangiocarcinoma (one). The five patients had tumors staged T1-T3 N0M0, with maximum diameters ranging from roughly 4 to 10 cm. Each sample produced roughly 3.65 to 7.13 million productive TCRbeta reads, and read depth showed no significant difference between tissue types. The study combined TCRbeta repertoire sequencing, expression microarrays and whole-exome sequencing across five regions of each liver tumor, with adjacent normal tissue and blood. A total of around 35 specimens from 5 patients went through TCRbeta repertoire sequencing, namely 25 tumor regions, 5 adjacent noncancerous liver tissues and 5 peripheral blood samples. To link TCRbeta repertoire diversity with the local molecular phenotype, the 25 or so tumor region samples were profiled using Agilent mRNA microarrays. Technical replicate repertoires showed high reproducibility, with mean shared-clone rates around 0.91 and correlation coefficients above 0.98.

Starting from roughly 500 ng total RNA, TCRbeta-specific cDNA was produced by reverse transcription with a constant-region primer and ProtoScript II reverse transcriptase. Three nested multiplex PCR rounds, following a slightly modified ARM-PCR procedure, were used to build the TCRbeta libraries. The first two PCR rounds used multiplex TRBV1-TRBV30 forward primers with a Cbeta reverse primer, each for about 9 cycles. Sample barcodes and Illumina adapters were attached in a final 25-cycle PCR using Deep VentR polymerase. Amplicons of 200-500 bp were gel-purified with a QIAquick gel extraction kit before sequencing. The TCRbeta amplicons were sequenced with 250-bp paired-end reads on an Illumina HiSeq 2500. The original pipeline was this. Quality trimming of reads was performed with Trimmomatic v0.33, and paired reads were merged with FLASH v1.2.11 so that full CDR3 sequences could be recovered. MiGEC v1.2.1b assigned V, D and J germline segments to the rearranged TCRbeta sequences. Clonotype statistics and Shannon-Wiener diversity indices were calculated with VDJtools v1.0.0. To reduce sampling bias, subsequent analyses other than the diversity analysis used only the 250 most abundant clonotypes in each sample. The public reads were quality trimmed at Q25 with fastp and then assembled into clones with MiXCR by TCRdb, keeping productive beta chains. Rows are unified per CDR3 protein, each entry keeping the most common DNA and genes. The V and J calls here are based on TCRdb, not the publication. The sample profile shows roughly 200,000 distinct CDR3 sequences; 85% of them were found once. The ten top clones hold around 18% of the sample.

Without any cell sorting, total RNA and DNA were extracted together from around 20-30 mg of bulk tissue using the AllPrep DNA/RNA mini kit. Four to six patients with histopathologically diagnosed primary liver carcinoma underwent surgical resection in China between November 2015 and March 2016. At the time of sampling, the patients had chronic HBV infection and had not received any treatment. Each tumor was sampled at five spatially separated regions: the superior, inferior, left-lateral and right-lateral poles and the tumor centre. Histological examination found more than 75% viable tumor cells in every tumor sample. Pieces of fresh tumor and adjacent tissue were cut in half, with one half kept in RNAlater at -80 degrees C and the other half sent for histology. Broad study findings and their caveats: Because only the TCR beta chain was sequenced and unpaired alpha chains were not captured, true repertoire diversity is likely underestimated. Repertoire overlap was higher between tumor regions (mean approximately 36%) than tumor-adjacent (approximately 17%) or tumor-blood (roughly 14%) pairs, consistent with antigen-driven expansion. Just about 7.5-24% of top clones turned up in all five regions of a tumor, which suggests spatial heterogeneity among tumor-infiltrating T cells. Since the samples were bulk and unsorted, there was no way to compare CD4+ and CD8+ T cell repertoires. The top 250 clones made up a significantly larger repertoire fraction in tumors than in blood (p = 0.039). The study included only five patients, and the authors note findings should be validated in a larger study.

The CDR3 has 15 amino acids, counting the end cysteine and phenylalanine. The DNA shown is the 45-base CDR3, in frame from base 1. V and J are truncated by 3 bases and 3 bases respectively, leaving an intervening sequence of 15 bases. The germline V gene specifies SQVTM as CDR1 and ANQGSEA as CDR2. To note about this clonotype: Its antigen target is currently unknown. No base qualities exist here, and no much larger clone lies one base off it.

The receptor was derived from a man aged 40-49 years with primary liver carcinoma and hepatitis B virus infection. Recombination joined TRBV29-1 with TRBJ1-3, with no D gene named confidently. Sample: tumor tissue from primary liver carcinoma. The sequenced DNA: TGCAGCGTTGATACTGGCTCTTTGGGTGGAAACACCATATATTTT. Its coded protein is CSVDTGSLGGNTIYF.